Listed here are 11 T cell receptor beta chains from one sample, sequenced in a study of yellow fever vaccine responses in identical twins. MiXCR, run by TCRdb on the RT-PCR reads, gives a single entry per CDR3 protein. The data contain more than 15,000 distinct CDR3 sequences, around 70% of them singletons. Source: T cells from blood (PBMCs), unsorted or a sorted subset (not recorded which), taken before or after yellow fever vaccination (not recorded which). Every receptor here comes from a woman aged 18-29 years who received the yellow fever vaccine.

V gene TRBV29-1 combines with J gene TRBJ2-1, with TRBD2 identical over 10 bases. The CDR3 loop spans 17 amino acids. The ends lost 3 bases at V and 2 bases at J; junction bases unmatched: 10. From germline, CDR1 is SQVTM and CDR2 ANQGSEA. The CDR3 DNA reads as TGCAGCGTTGAGTCGGAGGCTAGCGGGAGCCCCTACAATGAGCAGTTCTTC. Its translation is CSVESEASGSPYNEQFF.

This rearrangement joins TRBV12-3 or TRBV12-4 to TRBJ1-1; TRBD1 matches at 8 bases. The CDR3 has 15 amino acids. After removal of 5 bases from V and 1 base from J, the junction contained 6 bases not matched to a gene. The CDR3 spells CASSPRQGKNTEAFF. The CDR3 DNA is TGTGCCAGCAGTCCTCGACAGGGGAAGAACACTGAAGCTTTCTTT.

In this sample, this clonotype turned up a few times. This chain links TRBV20-1 with TRBJ2-1; 7 nucleotides align to TRBD1. Germline V gene sequence: CDR1 DFQATT, CDR2 SNEGSKA (reference sequence). Trimming cost V 3 bases and J 4 bases; bases outside gene matches: 9. This CDR3 is 15 amino acids long. CDR3 nucleotide sequence: TGCAGTGCTAGTTCGACAGGGAGACTTTACAATGAGCAGTTCTTC. This codes for CSASSTGRLYNEQFF.

This clonotype has a handful of counts. The CDR3 spells CASSEFGGSGAKNIQYF. The CDR3 nucleotides read TGCGCCAGCAGTGAGTTTGGGGGTAGCGGTGCCAAAAACATTCAGTACTTC. This chain links TRBV10-1 with TRBJ2-4; D possibly corresponds to TRBD2 (6 bases). V shed 1 base and J shed 1 base, with 14 bases lying between them. Germline V lookup: CDR1 WNHNN, CDR2 SYGVQD (reference sequence). The CDR3 loop spans 17 amino acids.

V and J are TRBV28 and TRBJ1-5; perhaps TRBD1 as D (6 bases). The V gene lost 6 bases and the J gene lost 7 bases, with 16 bases spanning the gap. Germline CDR1 MDHEN, CDR2 SYDVKM. This CDR3 is 14 amino acids long. The CDR3 loop is CASRPMGGEQPQHF. In DNA, the CDR3 is TGTGCCAGCAGGCCCATGGGGGGCGAACAGCCCCAGCATTTT.

The chain has TRBV11-2 and TRBJ2-5, with D perhaps TRBD1 (6 bases). The CDR3 spans 16 residues. The germline V gene encodes CDR1 SGHAT and CDR2 FQNNGV. V lost 2 bases and J 3 bases, leaving 16 bases between the germline ends. The CDR3 nucleotides read TGTGCCAGCAGCTTACTTCCAGGGGACGTGGAAGAGACCCAGTACTTC. This encodes CASSLLPGDVEETQYF.

This sequence joins TRBV20-1 and TRBJ2-1; the match to TRBD2 covers 12 bases. Germline V CDR1 and CDR2: DFQATT, SNEGSKA (reference sequence). The ends lost 6 bases at V and 0 bases at J; junction bases unmatched: 21. This CDR3 contains 21 residues. CDR3 protein: CSAKRTLGTSGYPSSYNEQFF. CDR3 in DNA: TGCAGTGCGAAGCGTACGCTGGGGACTAGCGGGTATCCTAGCTCCTACAATGAGCAGTTCTTC.

CDR3 loop: CAISVAGGPYEQYF. CDR3 nucleotide sequence: TGTGCCATCAGTGTGGCGGGCGGACCCTACGAGCAGTACTTC. This chain connects TRBV10-3 to TRBJ2-7, with D possibly matching TRBD2 (5 bases). Trimming left V 4 bases short and J 2 bases short, with 12 bases between. CDR3 length equals 14 residues. Per the germline V gene, CDR1 is ENHRY and CDR2 is SYGVKD.

The CDR3 DNA sequence: TGTGCCAGCAGTGACTCGGAGGGATCCTATGGCTACACCTTC. This sequence encodes CASSDSEGSYGYTF. The rearrangement uses TRBV6-4 and TRBJ1-2; D unclear. V was pared by 0 bases and J by 4 bases, with 9 bases between. Germline values: CDR1 MRHNA, CDR2 SNTAGT. The CDR3 sequence is 14 residues long.

This clonotype has a handful of counts. The chain has TRBV11-1 and TRBJ2-5; 9 positions match TRBD2. This CDR3 region has 17 residues. CDR1 is SGHAT and CDR2 is FQDESV in the germline V gene (reference sequence). With 2 bases clipped from V and 5 bases from J, the junction kept 12 bases outside the gene matches. The DNA for the CDR3 is TGTGCCAGCAGCTTAAGTTTAGCGGGAGCCCGCGGGGAGACCCAGTACTTC. Amino acid sequence: CASSLSLAGARGETQYF.

The J gene is TRBJ2-1, the V gene TRBV7-6; D is perhaps TRBD1 (6 bases). Germline CDR1 and CDR2: SGHVS and FNYEAQ. This CDR3 region has 16 residues. The V end was cut by 4 bases, the J end by 1 base, with 14 bases between. CDR3 residues: CASSSGTPYSYNEQFF. DNA of the CDR3: TGTGCCAGCAGCTCCGGGACACCTTATTCCTACAATGAGCAGTTCTTC.